This T cell receptor (beta chain) was documented in a study of radiation and T cells in renal cell carcinoma. The junction had 5 bases not matched to a gene; V was cut back by 3 bases and J by 9 bases. This CDR3 has 13 residues. Germline CDR1 is SGHKS and CDR2 is YYEKEE (reference sequence). The assay was immunoSEQ multiplex PCR, and TCRdb's table has in-frame clones only and misses some. The data show about 16,000 clones, about 50% seen once. The sample's treatment: treatment-naive control, cytoreductive nephrectomy. Treatment-naive patients without radiation supplied the control tumors at nephrectomy. Sequenced control tumors were from fewer than 14 males and several females, median age approximately 62.

Sequenced here: tumor tissue, sampled from a patient whose treatment was nephrectomy without radiotherapy. The rearrangement links TRBV5-5 to TRBJ2-1, with 8 nucleotides matching TRBD1. This TCR was recovered from a man aged 35-49 years with renal cell carcinoma. The CDR3 DNA reads TGTGCCAGCAGCTCGGCCGGGACAGGTGAGCAGTTCTTC. It is translated as CASSSAGTGEQFF.